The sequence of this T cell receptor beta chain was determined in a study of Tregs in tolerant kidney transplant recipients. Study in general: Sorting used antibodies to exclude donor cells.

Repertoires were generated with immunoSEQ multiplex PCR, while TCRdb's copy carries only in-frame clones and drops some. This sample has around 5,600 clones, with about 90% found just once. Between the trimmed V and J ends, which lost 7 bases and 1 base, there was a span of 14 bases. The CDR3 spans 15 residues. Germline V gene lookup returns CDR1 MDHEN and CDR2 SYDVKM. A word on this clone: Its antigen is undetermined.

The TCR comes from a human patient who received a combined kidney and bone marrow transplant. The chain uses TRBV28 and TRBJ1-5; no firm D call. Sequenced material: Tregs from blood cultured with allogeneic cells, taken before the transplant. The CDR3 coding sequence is TGTGCCAGCACCTTAGGTTTCCCCAGCAATCAGCCCCAGCATTTT. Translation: CASTLGFPSNQPQHF. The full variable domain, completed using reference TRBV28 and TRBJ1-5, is DVKVTQSSRYLVKRTGEKVFLECVQDMDHENMFWYRQDPGLGLRLIYFSYDVKMKEKGDIPEGYSVSREKKERFSLILESASTNQTSMYLCASTLGFPSNQPQHFGDGTRLSIL.